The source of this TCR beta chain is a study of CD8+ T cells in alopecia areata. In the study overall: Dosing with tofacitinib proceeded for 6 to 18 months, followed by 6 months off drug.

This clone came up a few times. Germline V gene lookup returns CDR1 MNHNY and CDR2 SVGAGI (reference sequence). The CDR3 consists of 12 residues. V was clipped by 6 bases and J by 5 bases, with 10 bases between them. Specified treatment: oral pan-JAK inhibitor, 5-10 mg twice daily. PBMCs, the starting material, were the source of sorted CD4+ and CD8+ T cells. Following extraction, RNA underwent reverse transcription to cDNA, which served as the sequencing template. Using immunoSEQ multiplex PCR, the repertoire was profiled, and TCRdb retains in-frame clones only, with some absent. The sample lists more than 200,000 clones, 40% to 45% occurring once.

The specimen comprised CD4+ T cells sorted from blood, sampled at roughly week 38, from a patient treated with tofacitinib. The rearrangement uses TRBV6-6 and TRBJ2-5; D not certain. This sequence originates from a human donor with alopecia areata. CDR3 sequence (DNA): TGTGCCAGCAGAGGGTCTGGGGAGACCCAGTACTTC. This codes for CASRGSGETQYF.